This T cell receptor beta chain appears in the sequencing data of a study of CD8+CD57+ T cells in acquired aplastic anemia. Study details: Yields of DNA that came from sorted CD4+ and CD8+ cells averaged roughly 3.2 ug. Study-wide findings and caveats: Patients did not significantly differ from controls in CD8+ Simpson's diversity. More than 25 was the count of CD8+ CDR3 sequences that patients shared with controls.

The germline V gene has CDR1 SGDLS and CDR2 YYNGEE. V was clipped by 0 bases and J by 1 base, with 2 bases between them. CDR3 length: 12 residues. TCR beta VDJ and CDR3 were profiled, and genomic DNA was the template. TCRdb ran MiXCR on the reads and lists one entry per CDR3 protein. The data show about 180,000 distinct CDR3 sequences, with around half seen just once and more than 1.5% held by the top ten. This clonotype showed up many times. The antigen is unknown. Selection for sequencing was limited to patients who had shown CD8+CD57+ cell expansion by flow cytometry. The cohort consisted entirely of patients having severe acquired aplastic anemia.

Material: sorted CD4+, CD8+, or CD8+CD57+ T cells (not recorded which) from PBMCs. The V and J genes are TRBV9 and TRBJ2-7, with no clear D. The sequence was obtained from a human donor with aplastic anemia. The CDR3 nucleotides read TGTGCCAGCAGCGTAGCTTCCTACGAGCAGTACTTC. Translating gives CASSVASYEQYF.